Below are 5 T cell receptor beta chains sequenced from a single sample in a study of graft-versus-host responses after intestinal transplantation. The method was immunoSEQ multiplex PCR; TCRdb's version includes in-frame clones alone and lacks a portion of them. This repertoire shows 77,000 or so clones, about nine tenths found once; its top ten account for roughly 0.64%. Sequencing used PBMCs, obtained 98 days after intestinal transplantation. The receptors originated from a human patient who received an intestinal transplant, so some T cells may come from the graft donor.

The chain has TRBV7-9 and TRBJ1-1, with D uncertain. Germline loops: CDR1 SEHNR, CDR2 FQNEAQ (reference sequence). The CDR3 spans 15 residues. V dropped 5 bases and J dropped 0 bases, with 13 bases sitting between them. The CDR3 sequence: CASSPAKGMNTEAFF. DNA of the CDR3: TGTGCCAGCAGCCCCGCAAAAGGGATGAACACTGAAGCTTTCTTT.

V and J are TRBV5-6 and TRBJ2-7; the D is unclear. Trimming shortened V by 3 bases and J by 5 bases, and 6 bases separated the two germline ends. Germline CDR1 reads SGHDT; CDR2 reads YYEEEE. The CDR3 consists of 11 residues. In DNA, the CDR3 is TGTGCCAGCAGCTCAACCGACGAGCAGTACTTC. Translating it yields CASSSTDEQYF.

The chain couples TRBV15 to TRBJ2-4, with 11 bases matching TRBD1. The CDR3 has 15 residues. Germline CDR1 reads LNHNV; CDR2 reads YYDKDF (reference sequence). The V gene end was trimmed by 3 bases and the J gene end by 5 bases; junction bases not matched to a gene: 3. In DNA form, the CDR3 reads TGTGCCACCAGCAGGAGGACAGGGGGCCAAAACATTCAGTACTTC. It translates to CATSRRTGGQNIQYF. The full variable domain, its missing parts supplied by reference TRBV15 and TRBJ2-4, is DAMVIQNPRYQVTQFGKPVTLSCSQTLNHNVMYWYQQKSSQAPKLLFHYYDKDFNNEADTPDNFQSRRPNTSFCFLDIRSPGLGDTAMYLCATSRRTGGQNIQYFGAGTRLSVL.

The CDR3 DNA reads TGTGCCACCACGACAGGGATGACCTACGAGCAGTACTTC. Residues: CATTTGMTYEQYF. This chain joins TRBV19 and TRBJ2-5; 7 bases line up with TRBD1. The J call is in doubt because the DNA end fits TRBJ2-7 better. The CDR3 is 13 amino acids. Germline V gene lookup returns CDR1 LNHDA and CDR2 SQIVND (reference sequence).

The table lists this clone with a few counts. The gene calls are TRBV6-1 and TRBJ2-2; no reliable D call. V lost 2 bases, J lost 6 bases, and 13 bases lay in between. Germline V CDR1 and CDR2: MNHNS, SASEGT. This CDR3 spans 15 amino acids. The CDR3 DNA reads TGTGCCAGCAGTGAAAGCCTAGGGCCTGCCGGGGAGCTGTTTTTT. Protein sequence: CASSESLGPAGELFF.